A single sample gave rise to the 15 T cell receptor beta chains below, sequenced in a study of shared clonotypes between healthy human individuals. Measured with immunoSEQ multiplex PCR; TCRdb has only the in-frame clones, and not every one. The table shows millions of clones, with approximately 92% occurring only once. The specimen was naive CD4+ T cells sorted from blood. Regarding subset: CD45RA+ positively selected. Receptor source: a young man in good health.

The CDR3 DNA follows: TGTGCCAGCAGCTTGGCGGGACAGGGGGCGCAAGAGACCCAGTACTTC. Amino acids: CASSLAGQGAQETQYF. The V gene is TRBV5-6, the J gene TRBJ2-5, with 12 bases identical to TRBD1. J lost 2 bases, V lost 0 bases, and 2 bases had no gene match. Germline lookup yields CDR1 SGHDT and CDR2 YYEEEE. This CDR3 spans 16 amino acids.

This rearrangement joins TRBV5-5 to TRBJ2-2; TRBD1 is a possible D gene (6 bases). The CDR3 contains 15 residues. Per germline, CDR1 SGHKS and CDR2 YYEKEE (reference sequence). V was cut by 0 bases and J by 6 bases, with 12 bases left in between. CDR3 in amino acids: CASSLAIGGSGELFF. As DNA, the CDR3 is TGTGCCAGCAGCTTGGCGATAGGGGGTTCCGGGGAGCTGTTTTTT.

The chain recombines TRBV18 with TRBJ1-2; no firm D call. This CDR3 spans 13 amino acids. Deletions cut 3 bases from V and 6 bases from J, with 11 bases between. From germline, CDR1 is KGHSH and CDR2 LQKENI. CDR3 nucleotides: TGTGCCAGCTCACCCCAGGCTTTCGATGGCTACACCTTC. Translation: CASSPQAFDGYTF.

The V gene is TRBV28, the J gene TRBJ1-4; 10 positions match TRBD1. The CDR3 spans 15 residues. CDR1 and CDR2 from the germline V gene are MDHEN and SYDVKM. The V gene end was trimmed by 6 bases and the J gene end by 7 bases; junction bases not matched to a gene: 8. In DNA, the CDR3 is TGTGCCAGCAGCCCCGGGACAGGGGACCGTGAAAAACTGTTTTTT. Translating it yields CASSPGTGDREKLFF.

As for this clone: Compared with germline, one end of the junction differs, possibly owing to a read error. DNA for the CDR3: TGTGCCAGCACCTTAGGGGACAGGGCGTATGAAAAACTGTTTTTT. Translation: CASTLGDRAYEKLFF. This chain joins TRBV7-9 and TRBJ1-4; 9 bases fit TRBD1. The CDR3 length is 15 residues. The germline gives CDR1 SEHNR, CDR2 FQNEAQ (reference sequence).

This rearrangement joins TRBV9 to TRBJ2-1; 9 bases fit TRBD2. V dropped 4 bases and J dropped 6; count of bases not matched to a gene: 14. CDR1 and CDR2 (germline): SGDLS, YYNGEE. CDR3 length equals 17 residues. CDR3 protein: CASSPRRASGRSNEQFF. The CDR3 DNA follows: TGTGCCAGCAGCCCCCGAAGAGCCAGCGGGAGGAGCAATGAGCAGTTCTTC.

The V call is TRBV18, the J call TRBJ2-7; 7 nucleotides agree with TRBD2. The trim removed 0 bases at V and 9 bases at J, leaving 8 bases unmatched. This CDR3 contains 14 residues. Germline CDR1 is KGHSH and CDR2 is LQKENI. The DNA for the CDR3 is TGTGCCAGCTCACCACCGGCCAGGGCGGGAGTGCAGTACTTC. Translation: CASSPPARAGVQYF.

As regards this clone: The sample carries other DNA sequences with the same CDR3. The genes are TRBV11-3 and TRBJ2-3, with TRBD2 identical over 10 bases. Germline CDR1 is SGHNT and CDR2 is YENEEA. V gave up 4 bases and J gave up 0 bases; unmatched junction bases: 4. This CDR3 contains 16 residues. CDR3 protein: CASSSRTSGSTDTQYF. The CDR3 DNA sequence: TGTGCCAGCAGCTCGAGGACTAGCGGAAGCACAGATACGCAGTATTTT.

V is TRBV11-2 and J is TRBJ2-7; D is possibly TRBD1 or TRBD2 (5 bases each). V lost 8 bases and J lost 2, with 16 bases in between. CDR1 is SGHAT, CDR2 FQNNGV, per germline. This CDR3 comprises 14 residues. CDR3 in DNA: TGTGCCAGCCACAAGGGTGGGGGTCCCTACGAGCAGTACTTC. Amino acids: CASHKGGGPYEQYF.

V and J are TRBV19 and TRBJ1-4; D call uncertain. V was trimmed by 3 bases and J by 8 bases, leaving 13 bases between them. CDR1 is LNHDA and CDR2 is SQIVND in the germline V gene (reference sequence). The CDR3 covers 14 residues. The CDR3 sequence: CASSIYLTSEKLFF. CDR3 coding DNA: TGTGCCAGTAGTATCTACCTGACTTCCGAAAAACTGTTTTTT. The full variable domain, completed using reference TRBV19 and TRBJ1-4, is DGGITQSPKYLFRKEGQNVTLSCEQNLNHDAMYWYRQDPGQGLRLIYYSQIVNDFQKGDIAEGYSVSREKKESFPLTVTSAQKNPTAFYLCASSIYLTSEKLFFGSGTQLSVL.

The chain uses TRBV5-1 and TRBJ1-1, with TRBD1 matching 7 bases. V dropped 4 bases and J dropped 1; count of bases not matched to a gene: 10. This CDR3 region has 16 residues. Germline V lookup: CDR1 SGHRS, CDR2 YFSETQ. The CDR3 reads CASSPRTGAENTEAFF. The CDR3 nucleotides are TGCGCCAGCAGCCCCCGAACAGGGGCTGAGAACACTGAAGCTTTCTTT.

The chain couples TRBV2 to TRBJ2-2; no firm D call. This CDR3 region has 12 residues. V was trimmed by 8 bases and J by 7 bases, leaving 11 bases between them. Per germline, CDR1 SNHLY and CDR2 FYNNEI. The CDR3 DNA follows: TGTGCCAGCGGACCCCCAATCGGGGAGCTGTTTTTT. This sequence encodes CASGPPIGELFF.

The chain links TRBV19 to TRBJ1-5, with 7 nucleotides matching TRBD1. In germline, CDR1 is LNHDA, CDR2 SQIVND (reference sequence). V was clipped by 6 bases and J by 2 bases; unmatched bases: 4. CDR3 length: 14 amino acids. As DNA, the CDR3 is TGTGCCAGTAGGACAGGGCAAGGCAATCAGCCCCAGCATTTT. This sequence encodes CASRTGQGNQPQHF.

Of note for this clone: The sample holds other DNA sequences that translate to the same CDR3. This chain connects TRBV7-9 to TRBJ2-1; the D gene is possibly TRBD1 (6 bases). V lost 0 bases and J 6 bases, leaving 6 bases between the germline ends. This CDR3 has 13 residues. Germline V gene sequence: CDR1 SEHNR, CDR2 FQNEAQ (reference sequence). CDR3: CASSLAGANEQFF. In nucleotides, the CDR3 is TGTGCCAGCAGCTTAGCGGGGGCCAATGAGCAGTTCTTC.

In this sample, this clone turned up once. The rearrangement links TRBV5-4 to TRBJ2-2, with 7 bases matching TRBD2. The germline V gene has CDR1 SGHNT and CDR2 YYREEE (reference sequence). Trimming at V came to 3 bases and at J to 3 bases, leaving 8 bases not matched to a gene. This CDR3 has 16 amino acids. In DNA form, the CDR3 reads TGTGCCAGCAGCTCCCTCGGGGGGTGGGACACCGGGGAGCTGTTTTTT. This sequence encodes CASSSLGGWDTGELFF.